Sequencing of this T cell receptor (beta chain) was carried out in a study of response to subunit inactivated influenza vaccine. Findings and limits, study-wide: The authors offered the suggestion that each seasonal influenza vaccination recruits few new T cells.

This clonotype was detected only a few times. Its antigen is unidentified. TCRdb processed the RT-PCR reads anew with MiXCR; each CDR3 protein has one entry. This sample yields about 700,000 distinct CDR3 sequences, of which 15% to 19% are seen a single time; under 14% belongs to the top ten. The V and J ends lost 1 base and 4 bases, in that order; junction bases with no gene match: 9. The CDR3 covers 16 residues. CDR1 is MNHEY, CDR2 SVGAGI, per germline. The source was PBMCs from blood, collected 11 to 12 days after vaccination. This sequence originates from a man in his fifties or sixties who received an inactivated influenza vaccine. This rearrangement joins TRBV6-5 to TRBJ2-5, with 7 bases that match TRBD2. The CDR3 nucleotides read TGTGCCAGCAGTTACTATGACGGGGGGAAAGGAGAGACCCAGTACTTC. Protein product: CASSYYDGGKGETQYF.